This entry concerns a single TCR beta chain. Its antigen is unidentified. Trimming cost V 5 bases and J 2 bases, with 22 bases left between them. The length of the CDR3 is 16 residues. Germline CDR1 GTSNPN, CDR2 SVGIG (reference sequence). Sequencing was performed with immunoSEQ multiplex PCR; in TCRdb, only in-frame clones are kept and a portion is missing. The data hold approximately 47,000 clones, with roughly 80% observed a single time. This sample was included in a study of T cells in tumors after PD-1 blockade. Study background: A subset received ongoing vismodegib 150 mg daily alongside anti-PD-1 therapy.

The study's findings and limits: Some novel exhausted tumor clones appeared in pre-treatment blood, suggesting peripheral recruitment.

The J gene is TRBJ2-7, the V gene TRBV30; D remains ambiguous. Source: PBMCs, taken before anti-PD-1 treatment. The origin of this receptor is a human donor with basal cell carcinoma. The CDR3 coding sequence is TGTGCCTGGGAACCGTCCCTCTCCCTCCTCCCCTACGAGCAGTACTTC. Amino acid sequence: CAWEPSLSLLPYEQYF.